The sample holds a few counts of the clone carrying this T cell receptor beta chain. The antigen is unknown. Per the germline V gene, CDR1 is SEHNR and CDR2 is FQNEAQ (reference sequence). The CDR3 runs to 15 residues. V shed 5 bases and J shed 2 bases, with 15 bases lying between them. The source of the sample is a study of human T cells and chemical hapten exposure. Findings and caveats of the study: No shift was seen in TCRs above 1 in 1000 frequency with DPC sensitization.

TCRdb fed the RACE reads into MiXCR, producing one record per CDR3 protein. Here the sample spans some 150,000 distinct CDR3 sequences, about 10% being singletons. The time point denotes: patch test 2, 6 weeks after DPC sensitization. Treatment in this sample: therapeutic diphenylcyclopropenone sensitization with weekly scalp DPC. The sample consisted of whole blood, taken in connection with sensitization to the hapten diphenylcyclopropenone (DPC). This clonotype was sampled from a woman between 50 and 59 years old with alopecia areata. Some clones in this sample may be carry-over from other donors' samples. The chain has TRBV7-9 and TRBJ1-2; a weak D match, TRBD1 (6 bases). The CDR3 nucleotides are TGTGCCAGCAGCAAAGCCCAGGGGCGGAACTATGGCTACACCTTC. Protein product: CASSKAQGRNYGYTF.